The 15 T cell receptor beta chains listed next were all sequenced from one sample in a study of blood T cells in healthy people across ages. A second roughly 6 to 11 cycle PCR used barcoded and J-beta primers. In TCRdb, the 5' RACE reads were re-called with MiXCR into one record per CDR3 protein. Of roughly 1,300,000 distinct CDR3 sequences listed, approximately 59% are singletons. The specimen sequenced was blood. Receptor source: a man younger than 35 in good health.

This chain connects TRBV24-1 to TRBJ2-2; no reliable D call. CDR3 length: 13 amino acids. Germline V gene sequence: CDR1 KGHDR, CDR2 SFDVKD. With 4 bases removed from V and 5 bases from J, the gap between germline ends came to 7 bases. In DNA form, the CDR3 reads TGTGCCACCAGTGAACGATCGACCGGGGAGCTGTTTTTT. Translation gives CATSERSTGELFF.

This clonotype was seen more than once but under ten times. The chain combines TRBV29-1 with TRBJ2-3, with 11 bases that match TRBD2. Germline CDR1 reads SQVTM; CDR2 reads ANQGSEA. This CDR3 has 15 amino acids. The V and J ends lost 6 bases and 2 bases, in that order; junction bases with no gene match: 7. CDR3: CSVSGTSGFTDTQYF. The CDR3 DNA is TGCAGCGTCTCCGGGACTAGCGGCTTCACAGATACGCAGTATTTT.

V and J are TRBV7-9 and TRBJ2-3; 7 nucleotides match TRBD2. Germline values: CDR1 SEHNR, CDR2 FQNEAQ (reference sequence). Trimming at V came to 5 bases and at J to 5 bases, leaving 7 bases not matched to a gene. This CDR3 comprises 14 residues. The CDR3 reads CASSPRQRGDTQYF. CDR3 in DNA: TGTGCCAGCAGCCCCAGACAGCGGGGAGATACGCAGTATTTT.

The V and J genes are TRBV27 and TRBJ2-3; weak D call: TRBD2 (7 bases). Germline CDR1 MNHEY, CDR2 SMNVEV (reference sequence). V lost 3 bases, J lost 3 bases, and 19 bases lay in between. CDR3 length: 17 amino acids. CDR3 protein: CASSLLGGGGETDTQYF. The CDR3 DNA follows: TGTGCCAGCAGTTTGTTGGGGGGCGGGGGCGAAACAGATACGCAGTATTTT.

In this sample, this clonotype turned up many times. The chain joins TRBV20-1 to TRBJ2-7, with 7 bases identical to TRBD2. Trimming removed 1 base from V and 1 base from J; junction bases left unmatched: 1. This CDR3 spans 13 amino acids. Germline V CDR1 and CDR2: DFQATT, SNEGSKA (reference sequence). The CDR3 sequence: CSARGEGSYEQYF. DNA for the CDR3: TGCAGTGCTAGAGGGGAGGGATCCTACGAGCAGTACTTC.

This chain connects TRBV6-1 to TRBJ1-5, with TRBD1 matching over 7 bases. CDR3 size: 15 residues. The trim removed 7 bases at V and 1 base at J, leaving 7 bases unmatched. Germline CDR1 MNHNS, CDR2 SASEGT. Here the CDR3 DNA reads TGTGCCAGCAAAGACAGGGAGACCAGCAATCAGCCCCAGCATTTT. Translation gives CASKDRETSNQPQHF.

The V gene is TRBV2, the J gene TRBJ2-7, with unresolved D. The end of the DNA aligns better with TRBJ2-5, so the J call may be wrong. The V gene's germline CDR1 is SNHLY and CDR2 FYNNEI. CDR3 size: 13 residues. The CDR3 loop is CASRGKLQETQYF. DNA of the CDR3: TGTGCCAGCAGGGGAAAGTTACAAGAGACCCAGTACTTC.

The genes are TRBV18 and TRBJ2-1; D call uncertain. Trimming stripped 2 bases from V and 5 bases from J, with 7 bases between. The CDR3 has 13 amino acids. Germline V lookup: CDR1 KGHSH, CDR2 LQKENI. Written as DNA, the CDR3 is TGTGCCAGCTCACCAACGGCGGACAATGAGCAGTTCTTC. This gives the protein CASSPTADNEQFF.

The CDR3 DNA reads as TGCAGCGTGGTACAGAGCCCTCTAGCCTATGGCTACACCTTC. The encoded protein is CSVVQSPLAYGYTF. The V and J genes are TRBV29-1 and TRBJ1-2; no definite D call. Germline V gives CDR1 SQVTM, CDR2 ANQGSEA. This CDR3 is built from 14 residues. V dropped 6 bases and J dropped 4 bases, with 18 bases sitting between them.

This sequence joins TRBV20-1 and TRBJ2-3; 14 bases match TRBD2. The V gene end was trimmed by 6 bases and the J gene end by 5 bases; junction bases not matched to a gene: 4. The CDR3 consists of 14 residues. Germline CDR1 and CDR2: DFQATT and SNEGSKA (reference sequence). CDR3 sequence: CSAGLAGGRDTQYF. Here the CDR3 DNA reads TGCAGTGCCGGACTAGCGGGAGGACGAGATACGCAGTATTTT.

As regards this clonotype: An end of the junction differs from the germline gene, which may be a read error. The chain joins TRBV3-1 to TRBJ1-4; D possibly corresponds to TRBD1 (6 bases). The germline gives CDR1 LGHDT, CDR2 YNNKEL (reference sequence). CDR3 length equals 16 residues. CDR3: CASSQVGSGAGEKLFF. The CDR3 DNA follows: TGTGCCAGCAGTCAAGTCGGGTCAGGGGCGGGCGAAAAACTGTTTTTT.

The chain combines TRBV25-1 with TRBJ2-1; perhaps TRBD2 as D (6 bases). The CDR3 covers 12 residues. Trimming pared 0 bases from V and 15 bases from J, leaving 12 bases between. The germline gives CDR1 MGHDK, CDR2 SYGVNS. CDR3 sequence reads: CASSEYSGYRFF. CDR3 DNA: TGTGCCAGCAGTGAATATAGCGGCTACAGGTTCTTC.

The chain employs TRBV11-1 and TRBJ1-3; 7 nucleotides align to TRBD1. This CDR3 is 15 amino acids long. V shed 5 bases, J shed 1 base, and the junction held 5 bases outside the gene matches. From germline, CDR1 is SGHAT and CDR2 FQDESV (reference sequence). The CDR3 reads CASSPRTGSGNTIYF. CDR3 coding DNA: TGTGCCAGCAGCCCTCGGACAGGATCTGGAAACACCATATATTTT. Together with reference TRBV11-1 and TRBJ1-3, the CDR3 gives the full variable domain: EAEVAQSPRYKITEKSQAVAFWCDPISGHATLYWYRQILGQGPELLVQFQDESVVDDSQLPKDRFSAERLKGVDSTLKIQPAELGDSAMYLCASSPRTGSGNTIYFGEGSWLTVV.

V is TRBV21-1 and J is TRBJ1-2; TRBD1 is taken as the D call from the table, unchecked against the DNA. TRBV21-1 is described as a pseudogene. The CDR3 runs to 15 residues. The CDR3 DNA sequence: TGTGCCAGCAGCAAAGAGAGGGGACAGGTCTATGGCTACACCTTC. Its protein product is CASSKERGQVYGYTF.

The V call is TRBV29-1, the J call TRBJ2-1; D unclear. CDR3 size: 11 residues. The germline CDR1 and CDR2 sequences are SQVTM and ANQGSEA. The CDR3 loop is CCEKTRSEQFF. The CDR3 nucleotides are TGCTGCGAGAAAACGCGAAGTGAGCAGTTCTTC.